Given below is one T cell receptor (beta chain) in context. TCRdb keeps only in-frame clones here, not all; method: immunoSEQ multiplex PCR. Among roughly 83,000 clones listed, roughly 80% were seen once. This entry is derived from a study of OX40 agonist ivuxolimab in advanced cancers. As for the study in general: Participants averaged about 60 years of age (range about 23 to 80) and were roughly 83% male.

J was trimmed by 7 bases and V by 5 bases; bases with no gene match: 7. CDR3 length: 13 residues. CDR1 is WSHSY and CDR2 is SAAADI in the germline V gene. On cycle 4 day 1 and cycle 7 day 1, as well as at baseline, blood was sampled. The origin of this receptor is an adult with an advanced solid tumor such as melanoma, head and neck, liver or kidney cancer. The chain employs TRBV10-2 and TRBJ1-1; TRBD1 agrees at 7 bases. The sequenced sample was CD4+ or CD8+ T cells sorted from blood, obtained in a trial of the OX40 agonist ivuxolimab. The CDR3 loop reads CASSMGQRLEAFF. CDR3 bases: TGCGCCAGCAGTATGGGACAGCGACTTGAAGCTTTCTTT.